This is a list of T cell receptor beta chains from one sample in a study of T cell responses to AZD1222 COVID-19 vaccine. Clones were read by immunoSEQ multiplex PCR, and TCRdb kept only the in-frame ones, dropping some. The table shows more than 110,000 clones, with about 88% occurring only once. The sequencing used peripheral blood, collected 28 days after the second AZD1222 dose. The receptors shown here come from an adult who received the AZD1222 COVID-19 vaccine. Each CDR3 is given with its conserved first and last residue. Clone size is shown for a subset of rows, as once, few, many or a class of expanded clone.

cdr3_aa: CASRKKEYFETQYF
v_call: TRBV3-1/TRBV3-2
clone_size: .
j_call: TRBJ2-5

cdr3_aa: CASSPSGDRETSYNEQFF
v_call: TRBV18
clone_size: .
j_call: TRBJ2-1

cdr3_aa: CASSSRGAVQPQHF
v_call: TRBV7-9
clone_size: .
j_call: TRBJ1-5

cdr3_aa: CASSYGGPDTEAFF
v_call: TRBV6-5
clone_size: .
j_call: TRBJ1-1

cdr3_aa: CASGLGGYEQYF
v_call: TRBV12-3/TRBV12-4
clone_size: .
j_call: TRBJ2-7

cdr3_aa: CASSLNAGTSNSPLHF
v_call: TRBV7-2
clone_size: .
j_call: TRBJ1-6

cdr3_aa: CASSVTGGNYGYTF
v_call: TRBV9
clone_size: .
j_call: TRBJ1-2

cdr3_aa: CASSLAPGQYLAKNIQYF
v_call: TRBV5-1
clone_size: .
j_call: TRBJ2-4

cdr3_aa: CASSLQGAQGYTF
v_call: TRBV28
clone_size: .
j_call: TRBJ1-2

cdr3_aa: CASSYSDAGDTQYF
v_call: TRBV6-5
clone_size: .
j_call: TRBJ2-3

cdr3_aa: CASSFTRGDNEQFF
v_call: TRBV11-1
clone_size: .
j_call: TRBJ2-1

cdr3_aa: CASSPSPGMQPQHF
v_call: TRBV18
clone_size: .
j_call: TRBJ1-5

cdr3_aa: CASSQWGEGEGRNEQFF
v_call: TRBV3-1/TRBV3-2
clone_size: .
j_call: TRBJ2-1

cdr3_aa: CASSLTSGSVGEQFF
v_call: TRBV11-3
clone_size: once
j_call: TRBJ2-1

cdr3_aa: CASGTGWAQHF
v_call: TRBV9
clone_size: .
j_call: TRBJ1-5

cdr3_aa: CASSVMRENTEAFF
v_call: TRBV2
clone_size: .
j_call: TRBJ1-1

cdr3_aa: CASSPRTDNEQFF
v_call: TRBV13
clone_size: few
j_call: TRBJ2-1

cdr3_aa: CASSSGQAVDGYTF
v_call: TRBV5-1
clone_size: .
j_call: TRBJ1-2

cdr3_aa: CASSVEGQPQHF
v_call: TRBV7-2
clone_size: .
j_call: TRBJ1-5

cdr3_aa: CAIQERFGQPQHF
v_call: TRBV10-3
clone_size: .
j_call: TRBJ1-5

cdr3_aa: CASSQVHGDEKLFF
v_call: TRBV28
clone_size: .
j_call: TRBJ1-4

cdr3_aa: CASSLGQLTTDTQYF
v_call: TRBV5-1
clone_size: once
j_call: TRBJ2-3

cdr3_aa: CASRDRGLETNEKLFF
v_call: TRBV19
clone_size: .
j_call: TRBJ1-4

cdr3_aa: CASSPFGENTEAFF
v_call: TRBV3-1/TRBV3-2
clone_size: .
j_call: TRBJ1-1

cdr3_aa: CASCEADGNTIYF
v_call: TRBV28
clone_size: .
j_call: TRBJ1-3

cdr3_aa: CASRRTRNEQFF
v_call: TRBV19
clone_size: .
j_call: TRBJ2-1

cdr3_aa: CASSLAGGTYEQYF
v_call: TRBV11-2
clone_size: .
j_call: TRBJ2-7

cdr3_aa: CASSQDRALHGYTF
v_call: TRBV3-1/TRBV3-2
clone_size: once
j_call: TRBJ1-2

cdr3_aa: CASSDRGQGQPQHF
v_call: TRBV10-2
clone_size: .
j_call: TRBJ1-5

cdr3_aa: CASAGTAGGELFF
v_call: TRBV19
clone_size: .
j_call: TRBJ2-2

cdr3_aa: CASSPPGQGAGNTIYF
v_call: TRBV28
clone_size: .
j_call: TRBJ1-3

cdr3_aa: CASTPPGVVTQYF
v_call: TRBV12-3/TRBV12-4
clone_size: .
j_call: TRBJ2-5

cdr3_aa: CASWVVVREQFF
v_call: TRBV5-1
clone_size: .
j_call: TRBJ2-1

cdr3_aa: CASSQGAGGDTQYF
v_call: TRBV3-1/TRBV3-2
clone_size: .
j_call: TRBJ2-3

cdr3_aa: CASAVMGRAGGYTF
v_call: TRBV9
clone_size: .
j_call: TRBJ1-2

cdr3_aa: CASSKNRGDTGELFF
v_call: TRBV19
clone_size: .
j_call: TRBJ2-2

cdr3_aa: CATKVTGLWNHYEQYF
v_call: TRBV24-1
clone_size: .
j_call: TRBJ2-7

cdr3_aa: CASSWSTGEKLFF
v_call: TRBV12-3/TRBV12-4
clone_size: .
j_call: TRBJ1-4

cdr3_aa: CAIRSAGQGSPLHF
v_call: TRBV10-3
clone_size: .
j_call: TRBJ1-6

cdr3_aa: CALGGGQPNEKLFF
v_call: TRBV28
clone_size: .
j_call: TRBJ1-4

cdr3_aa: CASSTLQSYMNTEAFF
v_call: TRBV19
clone_size: .
j_call: TRBJ1-1

cdr3_aa: CASSYRTRQETQYF
v_call: TRBV6-5
clone_size: once
j_call: TRBJ2-5

cdr3_aa: CASNFLGEPGTDTQYF
v_call: TRBV27
clone_size: .
j_call: TRBJ2-3

cdr3_aa: CAWSGAGDNTGELFF
v_call: TRBV30
clone_size: .
j_call: TRBJ2-2

cdr3_aa: CASSSDAGNTIYF
v_call: TRBV3-1/TRBV3-2
clone_size: .
j_call: TRBJ1-3

cdr3_aa: CASSLIGGAGNTIYF
v_call: TRBV7-2
clone_size: .
j_call: TRBJ1-3

cdr3_aa: CASSYQGIDDEQFF
v_call: TRBV6-2/TRBV6-3
clone_size: .
j_call: TRBJ2-1

cdr3_aa: CASSPRGGVDEQYF
v_call: TRBV9
clone_size: .
j_call: TRBJ2-7

cdr3_aa: CAWSVRSNQPQHF
v_call: TRBV30
clone_size: .
j_call: TRBJ1-5

cdr3_aa: CASSEAREWSEAFF
v_call: TRBV6-1
clone_size: .
j_call: TRBJ1-1

cdr3_aa: CASSRSGGAFNEQFF
v_call: TRBV2
clone_size: .
j_call: TRBJ2-1

cdr3_aa: CASSKATRVGETQYF
v_call: TRBV3-1/TRBV3-2
clone_size: .
j_call: TRBJ2-5

cdr3_aa: CATRGPGVDQPQHF
v_call: TRBV24-1
clone_size: .
j_call: TRBJ1-5